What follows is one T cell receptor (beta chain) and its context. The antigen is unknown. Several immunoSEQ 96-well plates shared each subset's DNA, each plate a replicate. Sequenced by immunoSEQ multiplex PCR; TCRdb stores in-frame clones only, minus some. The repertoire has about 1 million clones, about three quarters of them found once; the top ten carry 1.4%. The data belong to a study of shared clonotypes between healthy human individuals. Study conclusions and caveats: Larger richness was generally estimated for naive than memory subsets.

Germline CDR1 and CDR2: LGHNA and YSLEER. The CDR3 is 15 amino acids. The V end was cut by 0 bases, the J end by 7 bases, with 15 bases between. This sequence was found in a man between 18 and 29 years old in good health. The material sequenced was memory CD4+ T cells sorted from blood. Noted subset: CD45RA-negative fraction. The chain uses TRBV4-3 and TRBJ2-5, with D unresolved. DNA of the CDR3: TGCGCCAGCAGCCAAGATCATCTCACCTCGAGGACCCAGTACTTC. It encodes CASSQDHLTSRTQYF.